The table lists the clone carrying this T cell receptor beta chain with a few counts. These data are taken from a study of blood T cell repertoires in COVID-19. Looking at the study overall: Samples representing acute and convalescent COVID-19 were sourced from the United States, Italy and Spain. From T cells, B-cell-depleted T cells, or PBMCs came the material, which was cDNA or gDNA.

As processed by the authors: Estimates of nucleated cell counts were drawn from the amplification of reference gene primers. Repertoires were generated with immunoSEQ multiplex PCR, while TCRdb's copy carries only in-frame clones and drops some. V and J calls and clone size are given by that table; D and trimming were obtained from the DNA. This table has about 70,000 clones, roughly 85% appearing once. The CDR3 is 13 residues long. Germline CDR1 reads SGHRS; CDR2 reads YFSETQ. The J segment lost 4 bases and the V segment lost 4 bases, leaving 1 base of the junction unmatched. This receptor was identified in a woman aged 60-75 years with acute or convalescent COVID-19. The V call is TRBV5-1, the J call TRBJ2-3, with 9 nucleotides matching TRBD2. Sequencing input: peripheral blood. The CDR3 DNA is TGCGCCAGCAGCCTAGCGGGATCAGATACGCAGTATTTT. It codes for CASSLAGSDTQYF.